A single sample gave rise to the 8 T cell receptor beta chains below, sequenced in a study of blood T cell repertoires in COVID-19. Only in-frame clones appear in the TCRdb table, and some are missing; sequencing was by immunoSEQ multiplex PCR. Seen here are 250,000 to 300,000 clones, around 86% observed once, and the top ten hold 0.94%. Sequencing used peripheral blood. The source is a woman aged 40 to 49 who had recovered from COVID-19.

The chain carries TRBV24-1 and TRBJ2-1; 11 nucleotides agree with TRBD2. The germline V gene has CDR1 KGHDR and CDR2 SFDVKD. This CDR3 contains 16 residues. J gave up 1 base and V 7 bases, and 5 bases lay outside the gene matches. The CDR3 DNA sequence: TGTGCCACCAGGTTTAGCGGGAGGGCATCCTACAATGAGCAGTTCTTC. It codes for CATRFSGRASYNEQFF.

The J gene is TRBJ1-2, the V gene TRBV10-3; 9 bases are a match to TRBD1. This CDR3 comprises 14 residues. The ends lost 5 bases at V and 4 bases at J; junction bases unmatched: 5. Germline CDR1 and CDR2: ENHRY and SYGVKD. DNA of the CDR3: TGTGCCATCAGTCCGGGACAGGGCCCCTATGGCTACACCTTC. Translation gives CAISPGQGPYGYTF.

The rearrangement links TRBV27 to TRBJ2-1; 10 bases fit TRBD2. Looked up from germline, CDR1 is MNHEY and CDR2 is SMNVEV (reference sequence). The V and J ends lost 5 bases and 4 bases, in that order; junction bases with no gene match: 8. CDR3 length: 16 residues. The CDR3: CASSVPRTSGYNEQFF. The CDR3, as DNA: TGTGCCAGCAGTGTACCCCGGACTAGCGGATACAATGAGCAGTTCTTC.

The CDR3 sequence is CAWSPREVGGYTF. The CDR3 nucleotides are TGTGCCTGGAGCCCAAGGGAGGTGGGCGGCTACACCTTC. The chain employs TRBV30 and TRBJ1-2; D is unresolved. Trimming cost V 3 bases and J 8 bases, with 16 bases left between them. The CDR3 covers 13 residues. CDR1 is GTSNPN and CDR2 is SVGIG in the germline V gene (reference sequence).

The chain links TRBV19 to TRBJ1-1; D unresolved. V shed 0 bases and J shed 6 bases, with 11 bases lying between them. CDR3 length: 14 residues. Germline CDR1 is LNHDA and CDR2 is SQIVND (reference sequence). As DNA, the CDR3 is TGTGCCAGTAGTATAGATCCAGACGAGGCTGAAGCTTTCTTT. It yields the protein CASSIDPDEAEAFF.

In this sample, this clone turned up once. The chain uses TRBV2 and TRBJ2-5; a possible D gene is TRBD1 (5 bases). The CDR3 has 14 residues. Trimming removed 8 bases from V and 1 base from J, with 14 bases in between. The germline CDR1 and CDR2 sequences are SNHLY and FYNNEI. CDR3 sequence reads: CASGSGAAQETQYF. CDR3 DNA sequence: TGTGCCAGCGGGTCTGGGGCCGCCCAAGAGACCCAGTACTTC. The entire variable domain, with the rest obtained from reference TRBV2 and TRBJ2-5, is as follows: EPEVTQTPSHQVTQMGQEVILRCVPISNHLYFYWYRQILGQKVEFLVSFYNNEISEKSEIFDDQFSVERPDGSNFTLKIRSTKLEDSAMYFCASGSGAAQETQYFGPGTRLLVL.

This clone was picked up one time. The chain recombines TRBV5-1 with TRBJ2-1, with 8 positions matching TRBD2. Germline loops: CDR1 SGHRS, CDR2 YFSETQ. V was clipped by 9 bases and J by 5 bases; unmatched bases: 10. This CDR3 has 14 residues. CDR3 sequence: CATTPGGNDNEQFF. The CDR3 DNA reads TGCGCCACTACCCCGGGGGGGAATGACAATGAGCAGTTCTTC.

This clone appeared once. The CDR3 coding sequence is TGTGCTAGTGGCTTCGGCACAGGGGCCAAAAACATTCAGTACTTC. Amino acid sequence: CASGFGTGAKNIQYF. The gene calls are TRBV12-5 and TRBJ2-4; tentative D call: TRBD1 (6 bases). This CDR3 is built from 15 residues. Deletions cut 6 bases from V and 1 base from J, with 13 bases between. Germline CDR1 and CDR2: LGHNT and FRNRAP.